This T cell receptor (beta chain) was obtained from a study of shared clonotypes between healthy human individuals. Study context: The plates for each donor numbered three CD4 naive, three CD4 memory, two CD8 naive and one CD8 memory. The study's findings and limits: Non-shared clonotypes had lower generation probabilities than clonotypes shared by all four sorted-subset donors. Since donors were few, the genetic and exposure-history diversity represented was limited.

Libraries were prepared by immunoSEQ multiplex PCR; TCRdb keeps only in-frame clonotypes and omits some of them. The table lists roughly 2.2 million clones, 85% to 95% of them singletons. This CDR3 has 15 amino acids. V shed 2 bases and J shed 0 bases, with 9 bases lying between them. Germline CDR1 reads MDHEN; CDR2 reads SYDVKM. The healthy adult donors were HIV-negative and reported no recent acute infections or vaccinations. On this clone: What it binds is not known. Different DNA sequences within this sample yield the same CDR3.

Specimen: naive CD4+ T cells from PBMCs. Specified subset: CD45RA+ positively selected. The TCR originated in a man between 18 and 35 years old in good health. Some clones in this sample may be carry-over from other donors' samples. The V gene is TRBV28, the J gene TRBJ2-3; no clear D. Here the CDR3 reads CASSLRLLSTDTQYF. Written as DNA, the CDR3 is TGTGCCAGCAGTTTAAGGCTACTTAGCACAGATACGCAGTATTTT.